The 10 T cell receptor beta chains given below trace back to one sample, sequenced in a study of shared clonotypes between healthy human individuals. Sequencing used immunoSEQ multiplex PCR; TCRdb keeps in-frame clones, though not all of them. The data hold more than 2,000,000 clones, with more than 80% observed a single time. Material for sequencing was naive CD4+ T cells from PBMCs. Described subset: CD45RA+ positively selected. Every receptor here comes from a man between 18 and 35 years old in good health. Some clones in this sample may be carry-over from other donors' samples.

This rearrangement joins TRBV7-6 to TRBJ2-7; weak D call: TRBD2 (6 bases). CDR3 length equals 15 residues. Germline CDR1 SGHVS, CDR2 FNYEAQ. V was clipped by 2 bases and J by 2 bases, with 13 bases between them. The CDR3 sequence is CASSLKEGGTYEQYF. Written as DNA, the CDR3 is TGTGCCAGCAGCTTAAAGGAGGGAGGAACCTACGAGCAGTACTTC. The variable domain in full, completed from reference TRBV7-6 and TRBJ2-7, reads GAGVSQSPRYKVTKRGQDVALRCDPISGHVSLYWYRQALGQGPEFLTYFNYEAQQDKSGLPNDRFSAERPEGSISTLTIQRTEQRDSAMYRCASSLKEGGTYEQYFGPGTRLTVT.

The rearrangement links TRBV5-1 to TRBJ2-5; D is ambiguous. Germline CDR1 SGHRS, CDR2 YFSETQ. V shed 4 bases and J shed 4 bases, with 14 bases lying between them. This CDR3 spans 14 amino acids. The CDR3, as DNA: TGCGCCAGCAGCGACTCTAGAATAACAGAGACCCAGTACTTC. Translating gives CASSDSRITETQYF.

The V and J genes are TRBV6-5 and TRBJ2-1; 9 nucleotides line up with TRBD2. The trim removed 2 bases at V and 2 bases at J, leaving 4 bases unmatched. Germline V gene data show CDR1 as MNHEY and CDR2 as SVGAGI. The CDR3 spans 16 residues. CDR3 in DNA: TGTGCCAGCAGTTACCAAGCGGGAGGCGCCTACAATGAGCAGTTCTTC. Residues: CASSYQAGGAYNEQFF.

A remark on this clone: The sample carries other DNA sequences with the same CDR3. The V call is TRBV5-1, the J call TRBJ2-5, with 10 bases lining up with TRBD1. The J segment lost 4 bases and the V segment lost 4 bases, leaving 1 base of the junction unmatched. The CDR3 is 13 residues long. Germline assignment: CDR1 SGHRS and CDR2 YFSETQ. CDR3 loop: CASSRDRGETQYF. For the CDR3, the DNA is TGCGCCAGCAGCAGGGACAGGGGAGAGACCCAGTACTTC.

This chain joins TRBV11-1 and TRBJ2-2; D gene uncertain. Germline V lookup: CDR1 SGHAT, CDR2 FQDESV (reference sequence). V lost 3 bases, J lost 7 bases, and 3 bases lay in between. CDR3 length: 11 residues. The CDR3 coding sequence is TGTGCCAGCAGCTTTTTCGGGGAGCTGTTTTTT. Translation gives CASSFFGELFF.

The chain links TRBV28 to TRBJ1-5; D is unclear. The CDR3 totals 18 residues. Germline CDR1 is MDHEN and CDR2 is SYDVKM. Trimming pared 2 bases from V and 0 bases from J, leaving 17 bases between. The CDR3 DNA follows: TGTGCCAGCAGTTTAGTGATTAAGGCAGCCGATAGCAATCAGCCCCAGCATTTT. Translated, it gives CASSLVIKAADSNQPQHF.

The CDR3 is CASSPRNRTSLNWGNYEQYF. The CDR3 DNA sequence: TGTGCCAGCTCACCACGGAATAGGACTAGTTTAAATTGGGGGAACTACGAGCAGTACTTC. The chain recombines TRBV18 with TRBJ2-7; 7 nucleotides line up with TRBD2. V gave up 1 base and J gave up 3 bases; unmatched junction bases: 21. Germline assignment: CDR1 KGHSH and CDR2 LQKENI. This CDR3 spans 20 amino acids.

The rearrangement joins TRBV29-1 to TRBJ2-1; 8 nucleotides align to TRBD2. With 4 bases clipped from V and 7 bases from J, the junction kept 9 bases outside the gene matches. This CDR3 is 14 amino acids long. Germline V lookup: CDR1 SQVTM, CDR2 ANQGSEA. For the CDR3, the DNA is TGCAGCGTTGTGGGACTAGTTTTGAGAAATGAGCAGTTCTTC. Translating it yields CSVVGLVLRNEQFF.

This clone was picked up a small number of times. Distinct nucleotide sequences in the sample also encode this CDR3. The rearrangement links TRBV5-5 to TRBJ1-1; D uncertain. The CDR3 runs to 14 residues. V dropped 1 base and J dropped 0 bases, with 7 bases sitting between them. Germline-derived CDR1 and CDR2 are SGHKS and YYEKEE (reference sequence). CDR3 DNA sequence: TGTGCCAGCAGCTTGCGGAGGATGAACACTGAAGCTTTCTTT. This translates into CASSLRRMNTEAFF.

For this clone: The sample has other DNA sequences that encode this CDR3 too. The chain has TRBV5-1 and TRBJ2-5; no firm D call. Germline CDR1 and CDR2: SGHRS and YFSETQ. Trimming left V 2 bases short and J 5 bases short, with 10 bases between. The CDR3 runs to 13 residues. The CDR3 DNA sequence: TGCGCCAGCAGCTTAGCCGTCGGGGAGACCCAGTACTTC. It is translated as CASSLAVGETQYF.